The next 19 T cell receptor beta chains were all read from a single sample in a study of T cell repertoires in cytomegalovirus infection. TCRdb called the reads again in MiXCR, with one record for every CDR3 protein. The sample yields about 740,000 distinct CDR3 sequences, about a third seen once. Sequenced sample: PBMCs. The receptors come from a human donor in good health (CMV status not recorded). Some clones in this sample may be carry-over from other donors' samples.

This clonotype has only a few counts. The rearrangement uses TRBV11-2 and TRBJ2-7; 8 nucleotides line up with TRBD1. Trimming at V came to 1 base and at J to 4 bases, leaving 6 bases not matched to a gene. The CDR3 runs to 15 residues. The V gene's germline CDR1 is SGHAT and CDR2 FQNNGV. This CDR3 reads CASSLVDRGQYEQYF. CDR3 DNA sequence: TGTGCCAGCAGCTTAGTCGACAGGGGTCAGTACGAGCAGTACTTC. The variable domain in full, with the rest retrieved from reference TRBV11-2 and TRBJ2-7, is EAGVAQSPRYKIIEKRQSVAFWCNPISGHATLYWYQQILGQGPKLLIQFQNNGVVDDSQLPKDRFSAERLKGVDSTLKIQPAKLEDSAVYLCASSLVDRGQYEQYFGPGTRLTVT.

This clonotype was detected only a few times. The chain employs TRBV4-2 and TRBJ2-5, with TRBD1 identical over 9 bases. The CDR3 length is 16 residues. Germline V gene sequence: CDR1 LGHNA, CDR2 YNFKEQ. The ends lost 4 bases at V and 3 bases at J; junction bases unmatched: 9. This chain's CDR3 is CASSRVGGTGKETQYF. Here the CDR3 DNA reads TGTGCCAGCAGCCGAGTGGGGGGGACAGGGAAAGAGACCCAGTACTTC.

This clonotype was picked up a small number of times. This chain connects TRBV7-3 to TRBJ2-3; 8 nucleotides agree with TRBD1. Germline CDR1 SGHTA, CDR2 FQGTGA. V dropped 3 bases and J dropped 4; count of bases not matched to a gene: 6. This CDR3 is 15 amino acids long. This chain's CDR3 is CASSFTTGVADTQYF. The CDR3 coding sequence is TGTGCCAGCAGCTTTACGACAGGGGTCGCAGATACGCAGTATTTT.

The CDR3 DNA reads as TGTGCCAGCAGTTTCCTACGCAGGCAGGACCCCAATCAGCCCCAGCATTTT. This gives the protein CASSFLRRQDPNQPQHF. V gene TRBV28 combines with J gene TRBJ1-5; D is ambiguous. Trimming stripped 3 bases from V and 3 bases from J, with 18 bases between. This CDR3 has 17 amino acids. Germline V gives CDR1 MDHEN, CDR2 SYDVKM.

This clonotype showed up many times. The J gene is TRBJ2-2, the V gene TRBV12-3 or TRBV12-4; D is unresolved. The V and J ends lost 4 bases and 0 bases respectively, with 6 bases between them. This CDR3 contains 14 residues. This CDR3 is CASSSTPNTGELFF. DNA for the CDR3: TGTGCCAGCAGTTCGACCCCGAACACCGGGGAGCTGTTTTTT.

This clonotype was seen only a few times. The gene calls are TRBV19 and TRBJ2-5; 9 nucleotides agree with TRBD1. Per the germline V gene, CDR1 is LNHDA and CDR2 is SQIVND (reference sequence). Trimming at V came to 5 bases and at J to 5 bases, leaving 6 bases not matched to a gene. The CDR3 runs to 14 residues. CDR3: CASSAGTGRETQYF. CDR3 DNA sequence: TGTGCCAGTAGTGCCGGGACAGGGCGTGAGACCCAGTACTTC.

V gene TRBV30 combines with J gene TRBJ1-5; tentatively, D is TRBD1 (5 bases). The CDR3 is 14 residues long. Trimming took off 2 bases at V and 1 base at J, with 9 bases between the two ends. CDR1 GTSNPN and CDR2 SVGIG come from the germline V gene (reference sequence). The DNA for the CDR3 is TGTGCCTGGAGTTCGGGGGTGAGCAATCAGCCCCAGCATTTT. Translated: CAWSSGVSNQPQHF.

V usage is TRBV12-3 or TRBV12-4 and J usage is TRBJ1-3, with D possibly matching TRBD1 (5 bases). The CDR3 consists of 16 residues. With 1 base removed from V and 4 bases from J, the gap between germline ends came to 14 bases. CDR3 amino acids: CASSLGPRVAGNTIYF. The CDR3 DNA reads as TGTGCCAGCAGTTTAGGACCCAGGGTGGCGGGAAACACCATATATTTT.

This clonotype has at least ten counts. The CDR3 DNA sequence: TGCGCCAGCAGCCAAGTGGGGGTGGAAGATACGCAGTATTTT. Protein sequence: CASSQVGVEDTQYF. The chain joins TRBV4-1 to TRBJ2-3, with D perhaps assigned TRBD1 or TRBD2 (5 bases each). Germline V gene data show CDR1 as MGHRA and CDR2 as YSYEKL. V was clipped by 1 base and J by 5 bases, with 10 bases between them. The CDR3 covers 14 residues.

The CDR3, as DNA: TGCGCCAGCAGCTTGGGTTACCTTGGCCAGCGGGGAGATACGCAGTATTTT. Translating gives CASSLGYLGQRGDTQYF. The chain uses TRBV5-1 and TRBJ2-3; TRBD2 agrees at 7 bases. CDR1 and CDR2 from the germline V gene are SGHRS and YFSETQ. V lost 0 bases, J lost 5 bases, and 12 bases stayed unmatched. The CDR3 loop spans 17 amino acids.

In this sample, this clonotype turned up a few times. A much larger clone differs by one base, so this may be a read error. The V gene is TRBV6-4, the J gene TRBJ2-2, with D perhaps assigned TRBD1 or TRBD2 (5 bases each). V gave up 3 bases and J gave up 3 bases, with 5 bases separating them. Germline V CDR1 and CDR2: MRHNA, SNTAGT. CDR3 length: 13 residues. CDR3 residues: CASSEGDTGELFF. CDR3 DNA sequence: TGTGCCAGCAGTGAGGGGGACACCGGGGAGCTGTTTTTT.

This clonotype turned up a few times. The genes are TRBV7-2 and TRBJ2-7; a weak D match, TRBD1 (5 bases). This CDR3 has 13 amino acids. Germline CDR1 reads SGHTA; CDR2 reads FQGNSA. With 0 bases removed from V and 6 bases from J, the gap between germline ends came to 9 bases. DNA for the CDR3: TGTGCCAGCAGCTTAGCAGGGGTCCCCGAGCAGTACTTC. As protein: CASSLAGVPEQYF.

This clonotype was seen just once. The V and J genes are TRBV7-9 and TRBJ1-2; no firm D call. Germline CDR1 is SEHNR and CDR2 is FQNEAQ (reference sequence). The CDR3 runs to 12 residues. Trimming removed 3 bases at V and 8 bases at J, with 10 bases between. CDR3 amino acids: CASSFTTQGYTF. CDR3 DNA sequence: TGTGCCAGCAGCTTCACAACCCAGGGCTACACCTTC.

The chain employs TRBV7-9 and TRBJ1-1, with 7 bases matching TRBD1. CDR1 and CDR2 from the germline V gene are SEHNR and FQNEAQ (reference sequence). The CDR3 extends over 15 amino acids. The V and J ends lost 0 bases and 3 bases, in that order; junction bases with no gene match: 4. CDR3 amino acids: CASSLAGRGDTEAFF. DNA of the CDR3: TGTGCCAGCAGCTTAGCTGGCAGGGGGGACACTGAAGCTTTCTTT.

The V gene is TRBV28, the J gene TRBJ2-7; D is undetermined. CDR1 and CDR2 from the germline V gene are MDHEN and SYDVKM. The V end lost 10 bases, the J end lost 0 bases, and 19 bases lay between the germline ends. The CDR3 has 15 amino acids. The CDR3 spells CATNYPGGSSYEQYF. DNA for the CDR3: TGTGCCACAAACTACCCTGGCGGAAGCTCCTACGAGCAGTACTTC.

This chain joins TRBV12-3 or TRBV12-4 and TRBJ1-4; D gene unclear. Trimming removed 5 bases from V and 7 bases from J, with 14 bases in between. The CDR3 length is 14 residues. CDR3 nucleotide sequence: TGTGCCAGCAGTCTCGCCGGACGGGTTGAAAAACTGTTTTTT. Translation: CASSLAGRVEKLFF.

The sample holds many counts of this clonotype. This rearrangement joins TRBV7-6 to TRBJ1-3; a weak D match, TRBD1 (6 bases). This CDR3 comprises 20 residues. Germline CDR1 is SGHVS and CDR2 is FNYEAQ. The V and J ends lost 4 bases and 2 bases respectively, with 27 bases between them. DNA for the CDR3: TGTGCCAGCAGCTACCGTCCGGGACAAGGGAGTATAAGGGCTGGAAACACCATATATTTT. This sequence encodes CASSYRPGQGSIRAGNTIYF.

This chain links TRBV29-1 with TRBJ2-7; D remains ambiguous. The V end lost 1 base, the J end lost 4 bases, and 14 bases lay between the germline ends. CDR1 and CDR2 (germline): SQVTM, ANQGSEA. The CDR3 extends over 14 amino acids. The CDR3: CSVEGDPVGYEQYF. The CDR3 DNA is TGCAGCGTTGAAGGAGACCCGGTTGGGTACGAGCAGTACTTC.

A few counts support this clonotype. The rearrangement joins TRBV7-9 to TRBJ2-7, with D unresolved. This CDR3 comprises 11 residues. The germline gives CDR1 SEHNR, CDR2 FQNEAQ (reference sequence). The V end was cut by 9 bases, the J end by 7 bases, with 13 bases between. Here the CDR3 DNA reads TGTGCCAGTGGATCCGATGTTGAGCAGTACTTC. It yields the protein CASGSDVEQYF. Full variable domain (rest looked up from reference TRBV7-9 and TRBJ2-7): DTGVSQNPRHKITKRGQNVTFRCDPISEHNRLYWYRQTLGQGPEFLTYFQNEAQLEKSRLLSDRFSAERPKGSFSTLEIQRTEQGDSAMYLCASGSDVEQYFGPGTRLTVT.